The next 5 T cell receptor beta chains were all read from a single sample in a study of blood T cell repertoires in COVID-19. The protocol was immunoSEQ multiplex PCR, while the TCRdb copy is restricted to in-frame clones and leaves out a portion. The table has about 280,000 clones, around 85% seen once; the top ten hold around 2.3%. The sequenced sample consisted of PBMCs or T cells enriched from blood (not recorded which). All receptors derive from a woman aged 45-65 years who had recovered from COVID-19.

This chain links TRBV3-1 (or the pseudogene TRBV3-2) with TRBJ1-1, with D unresolved. Per germline, CDR1 LGHDT and CDR2 YNNKEL (reference sequence). This CDR3 has 13 residues. The ends were cut back, 4 bases at V and 0 bases at J, with 6 bases in the middle. Here the CDR3 reads CASSPTVNTEAFF. In DNA form, the CDR3 reads TGTGCCAGCAGCCCCACAGTGAACACTGAAGCTTTCTTT.

V and J are TRBV18 and TRBJ1-4; no firm D call. Germline V lookup: CDR1 KGHSH, CDR2 LQKENI. The CDR3 has 15 residues. V lost 3 bases to trimming and J lost 7 bases, with 15 bases between them. The CDR3 DNA is TGTGCCAGCTCACCCCTAGCCGGGAAGGGTGAAAAACTGTTTTTT. This gives the protein CASSPLAGKGEKLFF.

The genes are TRBV5-1 and TRBJ2-2, with unresolved D. The CDR3 spans 16 residues. CDR1 SGHRS and CDR2 YFSETQ come from the germline V gene. V was trimmed by 1 base and J by 5 bases, leaving 15 bases between them. CDR3 nucleotide sequence: TGCGCCAGCAGCTTGAGTACCCAGCCGGGTACCGGGGAGCTGTTTTTT. Its translation: CASSLSTQPGTGELFF.

The chain couples TRBV7-9 to TRBJ1-1; D is unclear. Trimming pared 4 bases from V and 11 bases from J, leaving 11 bases between. The germline V gene has CDR1 SEHNR and CDR2 FQNEAQ (reference sequence). This CDR3 is 11 amino acids long. The CDR3 nucleotides are TGTGCCAGCAGCTCCGAGGTTACGGCTTTCTTT. The encoded protein is CASSSEVTAFF. The full variable domain, in which reference TRBV7-9 and TRBJ1-1 provide the parts outside the CDR3, is DTGVSQNPRHKITKRGQNVTFRCDPISEHNRLYWYRQTLGQGPEFLTYFQNEAQLEKSRLLSDRFSAERPKGSFSTLEIQRTEQGDSAMYLCASSSEVTAFFGQGTRLTVV.

The rearrangement links TRBV21-1 to TRBJ1-1; TRBD1, the D gene given by the table, was not confirmed from the DNA. TRBV21-1 is listed as a pseudogene. CDR3 length equals 15 residues. The CDR3 nucleotides are TGTGCCAGCAGCAAAGTGGGACAGATGAACACTGAAGCTTTCTTT. Protein: CASSKVGQMNTEAFF.